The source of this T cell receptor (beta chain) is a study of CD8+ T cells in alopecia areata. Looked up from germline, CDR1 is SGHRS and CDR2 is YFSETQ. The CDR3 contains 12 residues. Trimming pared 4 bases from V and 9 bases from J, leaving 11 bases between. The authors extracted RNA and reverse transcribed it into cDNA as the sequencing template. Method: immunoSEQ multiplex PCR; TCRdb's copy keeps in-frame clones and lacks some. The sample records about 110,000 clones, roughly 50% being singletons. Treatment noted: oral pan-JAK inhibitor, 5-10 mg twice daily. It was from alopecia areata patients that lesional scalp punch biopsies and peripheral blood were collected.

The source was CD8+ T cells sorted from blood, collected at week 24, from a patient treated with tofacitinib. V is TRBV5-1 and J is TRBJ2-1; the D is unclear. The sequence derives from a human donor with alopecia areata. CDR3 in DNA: TGCGCCAGCAGCCCACCAGCGAGTGAGCAGTTCTTC. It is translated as CASSPPASEQFF.